This T cell receptor beta chain stems from a study of early T cells in non-severe SARS-CoV-2 infection. V lost 2 bases, J lost 10 bases, and 11 bases stayed unmatched. CDR3 length: 14 residues. Per germline, CDR1 DFQATT and CDR2 SNEGSKA (reference sequence). This clonotype occurred many times. TCRdb reprocessed the 5' RACE reads via MiXCR and lists one record per CDR3 protein. The table lists nearly 45,000 distinct CDR3 sequences, roughly 11% of them singletons. Input material: whole blood. This sequence originates from an adult who was a healthcare worker with PCR-confirmed SARS-CoV-2 infection or an uninfected control (not recorded which). The rearrangement joins TRBV20-1 to TRBJ2-1, with 7 positions matching TRBD2. In DNA, the CDR3 is TGCAGTGCTAGAAAAATGACTAGCACTGGCGAGCAGTTCTTC. Translation gives CSARKMTSTGEQFF.